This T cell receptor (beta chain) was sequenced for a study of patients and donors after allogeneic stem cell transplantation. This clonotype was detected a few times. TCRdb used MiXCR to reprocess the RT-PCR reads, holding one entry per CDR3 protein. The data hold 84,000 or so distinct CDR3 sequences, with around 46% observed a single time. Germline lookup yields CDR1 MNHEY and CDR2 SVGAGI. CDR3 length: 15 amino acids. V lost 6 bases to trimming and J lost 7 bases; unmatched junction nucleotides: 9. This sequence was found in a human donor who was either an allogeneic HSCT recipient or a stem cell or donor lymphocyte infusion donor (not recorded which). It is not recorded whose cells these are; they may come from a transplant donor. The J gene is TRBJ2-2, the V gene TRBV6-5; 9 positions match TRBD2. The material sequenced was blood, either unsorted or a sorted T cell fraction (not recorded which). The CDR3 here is CASRRGVAGVGELFF. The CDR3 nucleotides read TGTGCCAGCAGACGAGGGGTAGCGGGAGTCGGGGAGCTGTTTTTT.